This TCR beta chain was sequenced for a study of T cell changes during pregnancy in multiple sclerosis. Clones were read by immunoSEQ multiplex PCR, and TCRdb kept only the in-frame ones, dropping some. The sample gives approximately 63,000 clones, roughly 91% of which show up once; roughly 2% is in the top ten. V was clipped by 4 bases and J by 6 bases; unmatched bases: 8. The germline CDR1 and CDR2 sequences are SGHNT and YYREEE (reference sequence). This CDR3 is 15 amino acids long. The sequenced sample was peripheral blood, obtained in the third trimester of pregnancy. This chain links TRBV5-4 with TRBJ2-5; TRBD1 matches 11 bases. The origin of this receptor is a female donor in good health, enrolled as a control in a pregnancy study. CDR3 amino acids: CASSPTGTGGKTQYF. Written as DNA, the CDR3 is TGTGCCAGCAGCCCCACCGGGACAGGGGGGAAGACCCAGTACTTC.